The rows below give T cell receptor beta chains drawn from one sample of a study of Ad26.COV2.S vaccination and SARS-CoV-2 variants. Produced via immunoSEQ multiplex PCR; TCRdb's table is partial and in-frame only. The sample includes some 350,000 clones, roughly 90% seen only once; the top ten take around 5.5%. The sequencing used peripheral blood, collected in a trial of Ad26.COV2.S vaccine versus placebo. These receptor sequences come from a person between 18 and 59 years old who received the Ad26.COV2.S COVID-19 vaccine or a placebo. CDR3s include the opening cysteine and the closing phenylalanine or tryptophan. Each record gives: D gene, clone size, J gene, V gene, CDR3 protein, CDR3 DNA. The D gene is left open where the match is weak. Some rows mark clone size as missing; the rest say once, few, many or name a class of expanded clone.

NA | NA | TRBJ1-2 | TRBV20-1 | CSAWDIYGYTF | TGCAGTGCTTGGGACATCTATGGCTACACCTTC
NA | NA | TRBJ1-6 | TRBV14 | CASSQGLQGNSPLHF | TGTGCCAGCAGCCAAGGATTACAGGGCAATTCACCCCTCCACTTT
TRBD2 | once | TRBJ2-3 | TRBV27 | CASSGLAPPDTQYF | TGTGCCAGCAGCGGACTAGCGCCTCCAGATACGCAGTATTTT
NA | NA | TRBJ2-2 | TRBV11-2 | CASSLLAGQGITGELFF | TGTGCCAGCAGCCTCCTAGCGGGACAGGGGATCACCGGGGAGCTGTTTTTT
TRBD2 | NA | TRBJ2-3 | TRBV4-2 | CASSQDYLAVSTDTQYF | TGTGCCAGCAGCCAAGACTACCTAGCGGTTAGCACAGATACGCAGTATTTT
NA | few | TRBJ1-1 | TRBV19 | CASSILTEAFF | TGTGCCAGTAGTATTCTAACTGAAGCTTTCTTT
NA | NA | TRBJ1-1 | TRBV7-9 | CASSLNDRNTEAFF | TGTGCCAGCAGCTTAAATGATAGGAACACTGAAGCTTTCTTT
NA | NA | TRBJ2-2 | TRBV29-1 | CSAEQLGTNTGELFF | TGCAGCGCGGAACAGCTAGGGACGAACACCGGGGAGCTGTTTTTT
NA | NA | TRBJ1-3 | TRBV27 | CASRGGTSGNTIYF | TGTGCCAGCAGGGGCGGTACCTCTGGAAACACCATATATTTT
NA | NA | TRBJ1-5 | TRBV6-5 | CASSLLAGGRQPQHF | TGTGCCAGCAGTCTTTTGGCGGGAGGGCGGCAGCCCCAGCATTTT